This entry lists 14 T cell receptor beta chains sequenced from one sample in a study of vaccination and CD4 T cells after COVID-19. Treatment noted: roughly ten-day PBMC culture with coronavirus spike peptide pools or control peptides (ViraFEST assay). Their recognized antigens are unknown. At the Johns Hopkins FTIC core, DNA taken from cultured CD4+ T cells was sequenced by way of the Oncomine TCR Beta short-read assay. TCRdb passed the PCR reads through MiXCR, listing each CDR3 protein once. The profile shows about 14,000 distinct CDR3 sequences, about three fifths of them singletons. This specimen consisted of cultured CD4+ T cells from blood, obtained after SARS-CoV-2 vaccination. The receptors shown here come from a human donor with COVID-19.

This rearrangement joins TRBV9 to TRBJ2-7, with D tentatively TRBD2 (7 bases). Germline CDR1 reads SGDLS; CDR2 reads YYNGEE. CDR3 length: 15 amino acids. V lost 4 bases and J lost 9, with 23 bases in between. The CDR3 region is CASSSLTEGGYVQYF. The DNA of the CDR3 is TGTGCCAGCAGCTCCTTGACAGAGGGGGGGTATGTGCAGTACTTC.

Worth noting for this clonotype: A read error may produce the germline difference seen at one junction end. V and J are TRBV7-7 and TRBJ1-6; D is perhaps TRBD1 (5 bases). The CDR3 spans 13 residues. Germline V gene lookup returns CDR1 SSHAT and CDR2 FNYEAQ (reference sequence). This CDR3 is CASSRDGNSPLHF. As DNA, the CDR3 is TGTGCTAGCAGCCGGGACGGGAATTCACCCCTCCACTTT.

The CDR3 is CASRTDRGGNQPQHF. CDR3 DNA: TGTGCCAGCAGAACCGACAGGGGAGGGAATCAGCCCCAGCATTTT. The V and J genes are TRBV6-1 and TRBJ1-5, with TRBD1 identical over 8 bases. The V segment lost 6 bases and the J segment 4 bases; nucleotides outside the gene matches: 8. CDR1 MNHNS and CDR2 SASEGT come from the germline V gene. The CDR3 runs to 15 residues.

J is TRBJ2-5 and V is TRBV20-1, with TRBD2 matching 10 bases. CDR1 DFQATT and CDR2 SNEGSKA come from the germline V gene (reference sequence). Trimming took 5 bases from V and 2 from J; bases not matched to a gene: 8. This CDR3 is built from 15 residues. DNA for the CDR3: TGCAGTGCTTCCCAGCGGGGGGGCCGACAAGAGACCCAGTACTTC. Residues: CSASQRGGRQETQYF.

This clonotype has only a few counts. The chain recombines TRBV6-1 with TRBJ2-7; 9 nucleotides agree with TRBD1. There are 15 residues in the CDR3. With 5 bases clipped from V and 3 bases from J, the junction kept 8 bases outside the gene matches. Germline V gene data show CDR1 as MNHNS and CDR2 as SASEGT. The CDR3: CASSTPGQGFYEQYF. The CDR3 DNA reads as TGTGCCAGCAGTACTCCGGGACAGGGTTTCTACGAGCAGTACTTC.

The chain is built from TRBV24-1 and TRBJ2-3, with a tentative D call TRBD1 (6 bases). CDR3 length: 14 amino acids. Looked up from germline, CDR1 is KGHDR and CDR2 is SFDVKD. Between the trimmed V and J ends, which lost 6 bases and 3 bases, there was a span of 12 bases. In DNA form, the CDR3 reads TGTGCCACCAGTCTTGCAGGGGAGACAGATACGCAGTATTTT. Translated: CATSLAGETDTQYF.

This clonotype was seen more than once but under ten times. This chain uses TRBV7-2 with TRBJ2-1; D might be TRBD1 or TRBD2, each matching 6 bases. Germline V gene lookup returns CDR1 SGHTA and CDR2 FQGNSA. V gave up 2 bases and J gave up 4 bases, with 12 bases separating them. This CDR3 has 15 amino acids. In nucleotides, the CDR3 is TGTGCCAGCAGCTTATGGAGGGGGGTTTACAATGAGCAGTTCTTC. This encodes CASSLWRGVYNEQFF.

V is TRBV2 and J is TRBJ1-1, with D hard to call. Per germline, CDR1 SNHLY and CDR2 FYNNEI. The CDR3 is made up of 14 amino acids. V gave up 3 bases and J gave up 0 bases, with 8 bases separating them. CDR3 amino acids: CASSEVGMNTEAFF. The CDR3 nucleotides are TGTGCCAGCAGTGAGGTAGGGATGAACACTGAAGCTTTCTTT.

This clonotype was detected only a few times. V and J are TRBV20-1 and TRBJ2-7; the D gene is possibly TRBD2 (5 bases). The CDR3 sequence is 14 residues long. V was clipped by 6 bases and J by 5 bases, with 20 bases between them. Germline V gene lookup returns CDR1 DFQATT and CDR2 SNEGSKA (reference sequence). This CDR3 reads CSAGDRGSDDEQYF. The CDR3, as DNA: TGCAGTGCCGGGGATAGAGGGAGTGACGACGAGCAGTACTTC.

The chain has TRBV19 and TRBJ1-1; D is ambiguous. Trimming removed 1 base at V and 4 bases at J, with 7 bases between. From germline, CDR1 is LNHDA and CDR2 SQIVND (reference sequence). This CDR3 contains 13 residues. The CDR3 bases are TGTGCCAGTAGTATAGTCGGTAGCACTGAAGCTTTCTTT. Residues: CASSIVGSTEAFF.

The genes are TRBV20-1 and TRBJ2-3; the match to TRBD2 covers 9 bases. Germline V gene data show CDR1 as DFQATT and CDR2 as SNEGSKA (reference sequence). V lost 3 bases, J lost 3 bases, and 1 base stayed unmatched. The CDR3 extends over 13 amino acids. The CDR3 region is CSASGLATDTQYF. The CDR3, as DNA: TGCAGTGCTAGCGGACTAGCGACAGATACGCAGTATTTT.

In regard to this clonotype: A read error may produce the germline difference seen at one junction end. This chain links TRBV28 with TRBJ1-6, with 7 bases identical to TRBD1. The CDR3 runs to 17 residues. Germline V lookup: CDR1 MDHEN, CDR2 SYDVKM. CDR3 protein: CASGLPPGGGINSPLHF. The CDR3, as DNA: TGTGCCAGCGGTTTACCACCAGGGGGGGGGATTAATTCACCCCTCCACTTT.

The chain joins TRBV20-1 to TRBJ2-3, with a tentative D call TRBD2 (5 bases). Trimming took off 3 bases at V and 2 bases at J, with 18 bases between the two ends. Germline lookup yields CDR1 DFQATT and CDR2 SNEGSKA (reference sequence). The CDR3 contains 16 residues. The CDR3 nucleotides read TGCAGTGCTAGTTCGCCGGCGGGTTCTACCACAGATACGCAGTATTTT. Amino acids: CSASSPAGSTTDTQYF.

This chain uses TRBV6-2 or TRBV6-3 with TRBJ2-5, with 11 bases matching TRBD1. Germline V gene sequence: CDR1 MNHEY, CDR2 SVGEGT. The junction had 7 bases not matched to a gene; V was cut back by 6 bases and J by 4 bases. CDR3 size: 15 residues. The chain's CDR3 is CASRLDRGRGETQYF. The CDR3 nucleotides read TGTGCCAGCAGATTGGACAGGGGGCGCGGAGAGACCCAGTACTTC.